This T cell receptor beta chain was documented in a study of cytomegalovirus exposure and HLA in healthy donors. Study outcomes and limitations: In a later analysis, V- and J-gene trimming of beta chains associated with a DCLRE1C missense variant, replicated independently. Prediction of most subjects' HLA-A and HLA-B alleles by TCR beta sequences was reportedly accurate.

In this sample, this clone turned up once. Its cognate antigen is unknown. PCR was performed using 60 Vbeta and 13 Jbeta primers. Repertoires were generated with immunoSEQ multiplex PCR, while TCRdb's copy carries only in-frame clones and drops some. The repertoire includes 140,000 or so clones, about 72% of them detected once, and 4% to 5.5% sits in the top ten. Unmatched junction bases numbered 0, after V lost 4 bases and J lost 1 base. CDR1 and CDR2 (germline): MDHEN, SYDVKM. This CDR3 spans 15 amino acids. The study sampled nominally healthy donors, though unrecorded immune exposures were likely. The rearrangement uses TRBV28 and TRBJ1-4; 10 nucleotides agree with TRBD1. The TCR originated in a man aged 55 to 70 in good health and CMV-seronegative. Sequenced material: PBMCs. CDR3 in DNA: TGTGCCAGCAGTTGGACAGGGGGAACTAATGAAAAACTGTTTTTT. It encodes CASSWTGGTNEKLFF.